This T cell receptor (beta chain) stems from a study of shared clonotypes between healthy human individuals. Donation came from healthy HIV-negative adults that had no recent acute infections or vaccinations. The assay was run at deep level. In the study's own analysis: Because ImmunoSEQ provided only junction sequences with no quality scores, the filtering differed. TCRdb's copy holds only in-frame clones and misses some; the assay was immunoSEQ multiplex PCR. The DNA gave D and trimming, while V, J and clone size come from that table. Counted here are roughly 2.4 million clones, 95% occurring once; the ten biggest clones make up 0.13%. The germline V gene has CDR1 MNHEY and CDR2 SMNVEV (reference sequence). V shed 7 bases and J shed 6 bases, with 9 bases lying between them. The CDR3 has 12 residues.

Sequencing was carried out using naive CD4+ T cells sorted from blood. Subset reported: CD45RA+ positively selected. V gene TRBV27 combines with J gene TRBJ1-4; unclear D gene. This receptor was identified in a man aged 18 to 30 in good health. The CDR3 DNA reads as TGTGCCAGCACTTCAGGCCATGAAAAACTGTTTTTT. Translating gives CASTSGHEKLFF.